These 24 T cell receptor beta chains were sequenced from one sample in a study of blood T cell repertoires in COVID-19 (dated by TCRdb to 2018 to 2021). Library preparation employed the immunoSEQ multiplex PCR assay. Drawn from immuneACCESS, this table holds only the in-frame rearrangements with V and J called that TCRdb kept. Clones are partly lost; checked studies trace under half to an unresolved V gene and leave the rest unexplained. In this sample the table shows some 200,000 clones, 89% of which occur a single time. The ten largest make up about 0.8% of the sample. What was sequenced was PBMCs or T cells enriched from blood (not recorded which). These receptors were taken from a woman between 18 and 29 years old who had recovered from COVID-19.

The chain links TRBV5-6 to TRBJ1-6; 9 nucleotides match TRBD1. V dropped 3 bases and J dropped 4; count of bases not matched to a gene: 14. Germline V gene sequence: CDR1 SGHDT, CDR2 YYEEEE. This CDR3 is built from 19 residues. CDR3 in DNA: TGTGCCAGCAGCTCTGCAGAGCCGGGACAGGGAGAATATAATTCACCCCTCCACTTT. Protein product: CASSSAEPGQGEYNSPLHF.

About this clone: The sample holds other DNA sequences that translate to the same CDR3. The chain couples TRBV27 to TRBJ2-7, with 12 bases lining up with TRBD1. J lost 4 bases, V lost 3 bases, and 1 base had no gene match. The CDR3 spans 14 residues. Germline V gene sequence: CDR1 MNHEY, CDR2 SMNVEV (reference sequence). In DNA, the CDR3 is TGTGCCAGCAGTTTGGGACAGGGGGCTTACGAGCAGTACTTC. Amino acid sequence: CASSLGQGAYEQYF.

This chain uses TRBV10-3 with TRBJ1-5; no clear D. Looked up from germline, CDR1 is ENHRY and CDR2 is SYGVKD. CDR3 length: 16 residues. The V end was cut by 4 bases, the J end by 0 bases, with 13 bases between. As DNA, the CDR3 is TGTGCCATCAGTGGGAAACAGAATGATAGCAATCAGCCCCAGCATTTT. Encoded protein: CAISGKQNDSNQPQHF.

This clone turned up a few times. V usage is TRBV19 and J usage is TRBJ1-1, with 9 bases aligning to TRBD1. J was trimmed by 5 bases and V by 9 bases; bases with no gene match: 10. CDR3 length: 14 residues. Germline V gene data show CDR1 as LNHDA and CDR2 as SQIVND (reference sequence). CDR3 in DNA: TGTGCCAGCAGAACCGGGACAGGGAGAACTGAAGCTTTCTTT. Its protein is CASRTGTGRTEAFF.

Written as DNA, the CDR3 is TGTGCCAGCAGCATTAGGACAGGGGGCCCAGAGACCCAGTACTTC. Amino acids: CASSIRTGGPETQYF. The chain couples TRBV5-6 to TRBJ2-5; TRBD1 aligns across 11 bases. Germline CDR1 is SGHDT and CDR2 is YYEEEE. The CDR3 loop spans 15 amino acids. Unmatched junction bases numbered 6, after V lost 4 bases and J lost 4 bases.

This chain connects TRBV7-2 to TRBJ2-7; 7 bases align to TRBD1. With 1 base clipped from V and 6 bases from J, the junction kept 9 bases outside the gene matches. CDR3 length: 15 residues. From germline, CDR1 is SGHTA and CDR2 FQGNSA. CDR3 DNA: TGTGCCAGCAGCTTAGAAGTCAGGGGGTTGTCCGAGCAGTACTTC. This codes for CASSLEVRGLSEQYF.

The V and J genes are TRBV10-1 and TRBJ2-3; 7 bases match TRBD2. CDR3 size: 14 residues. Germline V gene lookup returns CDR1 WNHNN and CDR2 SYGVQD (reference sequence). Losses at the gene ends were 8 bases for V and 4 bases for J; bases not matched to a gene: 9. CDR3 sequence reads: CASAGDRGADTQYF. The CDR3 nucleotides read TGCGCCAGCGCGGGGGATCGGGGCGCAGATACGCAGTATTTT.

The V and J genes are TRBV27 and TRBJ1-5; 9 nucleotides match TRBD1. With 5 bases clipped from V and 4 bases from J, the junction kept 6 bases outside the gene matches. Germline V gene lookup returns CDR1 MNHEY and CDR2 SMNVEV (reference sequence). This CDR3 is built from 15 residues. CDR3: CASSPRDRENQPQHF. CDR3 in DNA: TGTGCCAGCAGTCCCCGGGACAGGGAGAATCAGCCCCAGCATTTT.

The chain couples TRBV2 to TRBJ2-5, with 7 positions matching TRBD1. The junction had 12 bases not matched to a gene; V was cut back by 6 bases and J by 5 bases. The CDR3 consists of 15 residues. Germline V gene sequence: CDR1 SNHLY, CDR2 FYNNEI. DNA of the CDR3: TGTGCCAGCAGCACTGGGGCACTCAGGGGGGAGACCCAGTACTTC. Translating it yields CASSTGALRGETQYF.

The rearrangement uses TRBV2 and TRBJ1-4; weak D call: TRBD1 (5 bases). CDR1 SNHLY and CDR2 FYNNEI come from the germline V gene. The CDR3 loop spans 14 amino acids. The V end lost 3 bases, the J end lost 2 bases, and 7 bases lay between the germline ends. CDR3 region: CASSDQGTNEKLFF. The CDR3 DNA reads TGTGCCAGCAGTGACCAGGGTACTAATGAAAAACTGTTTTTT.

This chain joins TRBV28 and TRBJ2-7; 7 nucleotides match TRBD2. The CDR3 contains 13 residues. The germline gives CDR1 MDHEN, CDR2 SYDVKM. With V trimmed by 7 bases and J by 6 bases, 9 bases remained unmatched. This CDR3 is CASMAGESLEQYF. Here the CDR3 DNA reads TGTGCCAGCATGGCGGGAGAGTCTCTCGAGCAGTACTTC.

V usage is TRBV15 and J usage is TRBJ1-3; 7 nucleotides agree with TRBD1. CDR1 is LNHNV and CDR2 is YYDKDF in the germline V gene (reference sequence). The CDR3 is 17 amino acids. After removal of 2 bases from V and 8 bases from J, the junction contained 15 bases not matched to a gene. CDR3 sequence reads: CATSRPTLRGLVDTIYF. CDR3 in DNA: TGTGCCACCAGCAGACCAACGTTGAGGGGGCTTGTGGACACCATATATTTT.

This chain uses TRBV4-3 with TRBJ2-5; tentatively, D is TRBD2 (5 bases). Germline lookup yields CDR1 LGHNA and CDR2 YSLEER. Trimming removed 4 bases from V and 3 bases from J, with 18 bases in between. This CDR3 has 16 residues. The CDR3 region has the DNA TGCGCCAGCAGCCTTACTATCGCATCGGGAAAAGAGACCCAGTACTTC. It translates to CASSLTIASGKETQYF.

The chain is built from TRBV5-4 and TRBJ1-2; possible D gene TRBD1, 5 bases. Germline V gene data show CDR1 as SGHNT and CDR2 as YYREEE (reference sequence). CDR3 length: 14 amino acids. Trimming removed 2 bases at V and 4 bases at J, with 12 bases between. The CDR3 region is CASSFADRVYGYTF. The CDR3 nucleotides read TGTGCCAGCAGCTTTGCCGACAGAGTCTATGGCTACACCTTC.

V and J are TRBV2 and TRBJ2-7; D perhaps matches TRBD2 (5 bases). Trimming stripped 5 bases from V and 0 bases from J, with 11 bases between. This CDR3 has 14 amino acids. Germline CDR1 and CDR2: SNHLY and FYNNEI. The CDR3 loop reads CASSPGLLSYEQYF. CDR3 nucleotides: TGTGCCAGCAGTCCTGGACTCCTCTCCTACGAGCAGTACTTC.

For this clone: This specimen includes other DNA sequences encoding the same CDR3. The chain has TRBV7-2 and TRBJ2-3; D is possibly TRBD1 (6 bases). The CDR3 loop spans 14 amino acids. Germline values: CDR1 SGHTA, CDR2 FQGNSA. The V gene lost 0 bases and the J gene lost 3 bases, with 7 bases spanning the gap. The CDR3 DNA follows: TGTGCCAGCAGCTTAGCGGGGGCAACAGATACGCAGTATTTT. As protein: CASSLAGATDTQYF.

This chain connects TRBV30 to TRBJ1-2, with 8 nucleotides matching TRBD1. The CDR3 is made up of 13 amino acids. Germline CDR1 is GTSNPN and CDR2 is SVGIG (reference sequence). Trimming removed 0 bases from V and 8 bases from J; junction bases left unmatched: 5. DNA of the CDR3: TGTGCCTGGAGTGTGACAGGGGCGGGCGGCTACACCTTC. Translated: CAWSVTGAGGYTF. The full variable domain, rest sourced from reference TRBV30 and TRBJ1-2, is SQTIHQWPATLVQPVGSPLSLECTVEGTSNPNLYWYRQAAGRGLQLLFYSVGIGQISSEVPQNLSASRPQDRQFILSSKKLLLSDSGFYLCAWSVTGAGGYTFGSGTRLTVV.

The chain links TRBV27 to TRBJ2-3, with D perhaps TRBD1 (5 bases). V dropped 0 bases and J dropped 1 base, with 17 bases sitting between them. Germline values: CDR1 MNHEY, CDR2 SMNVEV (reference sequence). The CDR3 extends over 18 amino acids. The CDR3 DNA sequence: TGTGCCAGCAGTTTATCGTGGGGCGTAGCACTGGGCACAGATACGCAGTATTTT. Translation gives CASSLSWGVALGTDTQYF.

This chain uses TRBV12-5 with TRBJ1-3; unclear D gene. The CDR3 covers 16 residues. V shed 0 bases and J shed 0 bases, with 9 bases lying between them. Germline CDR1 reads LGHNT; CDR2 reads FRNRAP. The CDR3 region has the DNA TGTGCTAGTGGTTTGGTCCAGGCCGACTCTGGAAACACCATATATTTT. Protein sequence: CASGLVQADSGNTIYF.

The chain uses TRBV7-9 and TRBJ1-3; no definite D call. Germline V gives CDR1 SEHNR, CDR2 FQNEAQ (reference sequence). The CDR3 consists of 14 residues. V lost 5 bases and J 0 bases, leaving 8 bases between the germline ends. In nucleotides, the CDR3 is TGTGCCAGCAGCCCCGGGAACTCTGGAAACACCATATATTTT. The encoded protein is CASSPGNSGNTIYF.

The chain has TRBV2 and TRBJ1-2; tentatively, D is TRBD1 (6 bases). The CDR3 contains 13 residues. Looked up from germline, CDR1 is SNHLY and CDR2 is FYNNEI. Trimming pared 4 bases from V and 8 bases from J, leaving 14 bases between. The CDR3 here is CASSGEWQGGYTF. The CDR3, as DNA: TGTGCCAGCAGTGGGGAGTGGCAGGGGGGCTACACCTTC.

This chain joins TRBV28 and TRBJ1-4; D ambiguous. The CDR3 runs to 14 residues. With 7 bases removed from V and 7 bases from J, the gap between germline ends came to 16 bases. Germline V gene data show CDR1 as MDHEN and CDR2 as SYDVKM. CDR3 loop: CASTFRGLGEKLFF. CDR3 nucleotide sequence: TGTGCCAGCACTTTTCGGGGTTTAGGTGAAAAACTGTTTTTT. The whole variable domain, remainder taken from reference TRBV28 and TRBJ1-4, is DVKVTQSSRYLVKRTGEKVFLECVQDMDHENMFWYRQDPGLGLRLIYFSYDVKMKEKGDIPEGYSVSREKKERFSLILESASTNQTSMYLCASTFRGLGEKLFFGSGTQLSVL.

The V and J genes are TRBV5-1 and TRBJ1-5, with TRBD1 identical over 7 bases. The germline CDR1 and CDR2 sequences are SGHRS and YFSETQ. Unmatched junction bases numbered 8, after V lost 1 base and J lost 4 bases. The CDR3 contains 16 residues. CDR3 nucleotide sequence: TGCGCCAGCAGCTTGAGTAGGACAGGTAAAAATCAGCCCCAGCATTTT. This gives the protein CASSLSRTGKNQPQHF.

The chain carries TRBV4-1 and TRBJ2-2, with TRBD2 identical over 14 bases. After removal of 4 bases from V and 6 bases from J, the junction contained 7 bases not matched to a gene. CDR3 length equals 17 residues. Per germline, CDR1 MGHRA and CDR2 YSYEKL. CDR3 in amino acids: CASSPGTSGRRAGELFF. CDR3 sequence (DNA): TGCGCCAGCAGCCCTGGGACTAGCGGGAGACGGGCCGGGGAGCTGTTTTTT.